The 26 T cell receptor beta chains below were found in one sample sequenced in a study of naive and memory T cell subsets. These receptors have no known antigen. Study-wide findings and caveats: A few larger clonotypes appeared in naive repertoires, especially CD8, possibly memory cells re-expressing CD45RA.

The beta constant-region primer was an equimolar mix of two oligonucleotides covering TRBC1 and TRBC2. The ligated cDNA underwent four PCR rounds using SP2 and nested alpha and beta constant-region primers. Each CDR3 protein is one row after TCRdb ran MiXCR on the UMI-ligation and nested PCR reads. Seen here are 140,000 to 150,000 distinct CDR3 sequences, approximately 22% observed once, and the top ten hold about 0.11%. The specimen was naive CD4+ T cells from blood. These receptor sequences come from a human donor in good health.

The CDR3 DNA sequence: TGCAGTCCCCTAGGTACCTACGAGCAGTACTTC. As protein: CSPLGTYEQYF. The chain joins TRBV20-1 to TRBJ2-7; D is unclear. The CDR3 has 11 amino acids. Germline V gives CDR1 DFQATT, CDR2 SNEGSKA (reference sequence). Trimming stripped 8 bases from V and 2 bases from J, with 10 bases between.

This clonotype was seen only a few times. The CDR3 sequence is CASSPFGGSGANVLTF. The CDR3 DNA reads TGTGCCAGCAGTCCGTTTGGCGGCTCTGGGGCCAACGTCCTGACTTTC. The chain links TRBV6-6 to TRBJ2-6, with D unresolved. Germline loops: CDR1 MNHNY, CDR2 SVGAGI (reference sequence). Trimming cost V 5 bases and J 0 bases, with 11 bases left between them. This CDR3 spans 16 amino acids.

The chain is built from TRBV6-5 and TRBJ2-1, with 10 bases aligning to TRBD2. With 2 bases clipped from V and 8 bases from J, the junction kept 15 bases outside the gene matches. The CDR3 covers 18 residues. Germline CDR1 is MNHEY and CDR2 is SVGAGI. The CDR3 nucleotides read TGTGCCAGCAGTTACACTCAGCCGACTAGCGGGTGGAGCCATGAGCAGTTCTTC. Its protein product is CASSYTQPTSGWSHEQFF.

This clonotype has only a few counts. The chain couples TRBV20-1 to TRBJ1-5; TRBD1 agrees at 7 bases. V lost 6 bases to trimming and J lost 11 bases; unmatched junction nucleotides: 13. Germline values: CDR1 DFQATT, CDR2 SNEGSKA (reference sequence). The CDR3 covers 13 residues. CDR3: CSANRQGKNTQHF. CDR3 bases: TGCAGTGCCAACCGACAGGGTAAAAATACCCAGCATTTT.

This clonotype occurred a few times. V and J are TRBV28 and TRBJ1-1, with D possibly matching TRBD1 (5 bases). Deletions cut 4 bases from V and 5 bases from J, with 14 bases between. Germline CDR1 is MDHEN and CDR2 is SYDVKM. The CDR3 runs to 14 residues. DNA for the CDR3: TGTGCCAGCAGTTCCGGACACCGAGGGACTGAAGCTTTCTTT. It is translated as CASSSGHRGTEAFF.

CDR3 sequence reads: CASSYSSWGRPEAFF. DNA for the CDR3: TGTGCCAGCAGTTACTCGTCGTGGGGAAGGCCCGAAGCTTTCTTT. The chain has TRBV6-6 and TRBJ1-1; D is unclear. V lost 0 bases to trimming and J lost 8 bases, with 16 bases between them. The germline V gene encodes CDR1 MNHNY and CDR2 SVGAGI (reference sequence). The CDR3 is made up of 15 amino acids.

This sequence joins TRBV21-1 and TRBJ2-7; the listed D gene, TRBD2, was not tested against the DNA. TRBV21-1 is a pseudogene. This CDR3 has 17 residues. The CDR3 sequence is CASGGTNLTSVSYEQYF. For the CDR3, the DNA is TGTGCCAGCGGGGGGACTAATCTGACTAGCGTCTCCTACGAGCAGTACTTC.

This sequence joins TRBV18 and TRBJ2-7; D is unresolved. V gave up 6 bases and J gave up 2 bases, with 11 bases separating them. Looked up from germline, CDR1 is KGHSH and CDR2 is LQKENI. This CDR3 region has 13 residues. In DNA, the CDR3 is TGTGCCAGCTCTGAAACGAATACCTACGAGCAGTACTTC. Encoded protein: CASSETNTYEQYF. The complete variable domain, with remaining parts taken from reference TRBV18 and TRBJ2-7, reads NAGVMQNPRHLVRRRGQEARLRCSPMKGHSHVYWYRQLPEEGLKFMVYLQKENIIDESGMPKERFSAEFPKEGPSILRIQQVVRGDSAAYFCASSETNTYEQYFGPGTRLTVT.

V and J are TRBV2 and TRBJ2-2, with D tentatively TRBD2 (6 bases). The CDR3 sequence is 16 residues long. V was cut by 3 bases and J by 4 bases, with 15 bases left in between. Germline CDR1 SNHLY, CDR2 FYNNEI. CDR3: CASSDSGILFTGELFF. CDR3 bases: TGTGCCAGCAGTGATAGCGGCATCCTATTCACCGGGGAGCTGTTTTTT.

This clonotype was seen many times. The chain recombines TRBV7-2 with TRBJ2-7, with 9 bases fitting TRBD2. Trimming took 3 bases from V and 5 from J; bases not matched to a gene: 5. This CDR3 comprises 14 residues. Germline V lookup: CDR1 SGHTA, CDR2 FQGNSA. The CDR3 loop is CASSLGGLANEQYF. CDR3 DNA: TGTGCCAGCAGCTTGGGGGGACTAGCCAACGAGCAGTACTTC.

There are a few counts of this clonotype. The chain employs TRBV20-1 and TRBJ1-3, with D tentatively TRBD1 (5 bases). The length of the CDR3 is 14 residues. Trimming shortened V by 0 bases and J by 2 bases, and 8 bases separated the two germline ends. Germline values: CDR1 DFQATT, CDR2 SNEGSKA (reference sequence). The CDR3 sequence: CSARETVAGNTIYF. CDR3 bases: TGCAGTGCTAGAGAGACAGTTGCTGGAAACACCATATATTTT.

The chain joins TRBV6-6 to TRBJ2-3; TRBD2 agrees at 12 bases. The length of the CDR3 is 18 residues. J gave up 2 bases and V 2 bases, and 8 bases lay outside the gene matches. Germline CDR1 reads MNHNY; CDR2 reads SVGAGI (reference sequence). The CDR3 reads CASSYPRTSGTNTDTQYF. Written as DNA, the CDR3 is TGTGCCAGCAGTTACCCCCGGACTAGCGGGACGAACACAGATACGCAGTATTTT.

There are many counts of this clonotype. The chain couples TRBV5-1 to TRBJ2-7; 16 positions agree with TRBD2. Germline V CDR1 and CDR2: SGHRS, YFSETQ. V lost 1 base, J lost 6 bases, and 7 bases stayed unmatched. This CDR3 is built from 17 residues. The CDR3 region is CASSLTGTSGRAGEQYF. CDR3 coding DNA: TGCGCCAGCAGCTTGACTGGGACTAGCGGGAGGGCCGGCGAGCAGTACTTC.

V is TRBV6-6 and J is TRBJ2-3; 9 bases align to TRBD1. This CDR3 spans 16 amino acids. From germline, CDR1 is MNHNY and CDR2 SVGAGI (reference sequence). Trimming removed 6 bases from V and 3 bases from J; junction bases left unmatched: 10. CDR3 DNA: TGTGCCAGCAGCCAGTGGGGACAGGGATATACAGATACGCAGTATTTT. Translation: CASSQWGQGYTDTQYF.

The rearrangement uses TRBV12-3 or TRBV12-4 and TRBJ2-1; maybe TRBD2 (6 bases). The CDR3 totals 14 residues. V gave up 4 bases and J gave up 6 bases, with 13 bases separating them. The CDR3 DNA sequence: TGTGCCAGCAGTTGGGGGGAGCGGCTCAATGAGCAGTTCTTC. This codes for CASSWGERLNEQFF.

The V and J genes are TRBV5-1 and TRBJ2-3; TRBD2 might be the D (5 bases). V dropped 5 bases and J dropped 1 base, with 8 bases sitting between them. The length of the CDR3 is 13 residues. Per germline, CDR1 SGHRS and CDR2 YFSETQ. The CDR3 sequence: CASRVRGTDTQYF. Written as DNA, the CDR3 is TGCGCCAGCAGGGTGAGGGGCACAGATACGCAGTATTTT.

The CDR3 loop is CASRLQVNSGNTIYF. CDR3 DNA: TGTGCCAGCAGGCTTCAGGTGAACTCTGGAAACACCATATATTTT. The J gene is TRBJ1-3, the V gene TRBV6-2 or TRBV6-3; unclear D gene. V was trimmed by 6 bases and J by 0 bases, leaving 12 bases between them. From germline, CDR1 is MNHEY and CDR2 SVGEGT. The CDR3 contains 15 residues.

This clonotype was detected only a few times. V gene TRBV5-1 combines with J gene TRBJ2-4; unclear D gene. V lost 0 bases, J lost 1 base, and 17 bases lay in between. The germline CDR1 and CDR2 sequences are SGHRS and YFSETQ. CDR3 length equals 18 residues. CDR3 residues: CASSLAVVAMGAKNIQYF. CDR3 coding DNA: TGCGCCAGCAGCTTGGCCGTGGTGGCAATGGGTGCCAAAAACATTCAGTACTTC. The whole variable domain, filled in from reference TRBV5-1 and TRBJ2-4, reads KAGVTQTPRYLIKTRGQQVTLSCSPISGHRSVSWYQQTPGQGLQFLFEYFSETQRNKGNFPGRFSGRQFSNSRSEMNVSTLELGDSALYLCASSLAVVAMGAKNIQYFGAGTRLSVL.

The chain employs TRBV20-1 and TRBJ2-3; tentative D call: TRBD2 (5 bases). V was cut by 3 bases and J by 9 bases, with 22 bases left in between. This CDR3 contains 15 residues. The V gene's germline CDR1 is DFQATT and CDR2 SNEGSKA (reference sequence). CDR3 amino acids: CSASKRESGSNTQYF. The CDR3 DNA is TGCAGTGCTAGTAAACGGGAAAGCGGTTCCAACACGCAGTATTTT.

This clonotype was detected a few times. The gene calls are TRBV28 and TRBJ2-7; 11 bases are shared with TRBD1. The V and J ends lost 5 bases and 3 bases, in that order; junction bases with no gene match: 6. The CDR3 is 15 residues long. Germline values: CDR1 MDHEN, CDR2 SYDVKM. The CDR3, as DNA: TGTGCCAGCAGTACCGCCGGGACAGGGGGCTACGAGCAGTACTTC. This sequence encodes CASSTAGTGGYEQYF.

This sequence joins TRBV4-3 and TRBJ1-4; D unclear. The germline V and J ends were trimmed by 4 bases and 7 bases, with 10 bases remaining between them. The V gene's germline CDR1 is LGHNA and CDR2 YSLEER. The CDR3 length is 13 residues. CDR3 region: CASSPPVGEKLFF. In DNA form, the CDR3 reads TGCGCCAGCAGCCCCCCGGTGGGTGAAAAACTGTTTTTT.

This clonotype has more than one count but fewer than ten. The chain links TRBV7-9 to TRBJ1-4; 9 nucleotides line up with TRBD1. CDR1 and CDR2 (germline): SEHNR, FQNEAQ (reference sequence). This CDR3 has 15 residues. The J segment lost 5 bases and the V segment lost 5 bases, leaving 6 bases of the junction unmatched. CDR3 in amino acids: CASSENRGQNEKLFF. The CDR3 DNA sequence: TGTGCCAGCAGCGAAAACAGGGGGCAGAATGAAAAACTGTTTTTT. The complete variable domain, with remaining parts taken from reference TRBV7-9 and TRBJ1-4, reads DTGVSQNPRHKITKRGQNVTFRCDPISEHNRLYWYRQTLGQGPEFLTYFQNEAQLEKSRLLSDRFSAERPKGSFSTLEIQRTEQGDSAMYLCASSENRGQNEKLFFGSGTQLSVL.

This clonotype has only a few counts. V usage is TRBV6-5 and J usage is TRBJ2-2; D tentatively reads TRBD1 or TRBD2 (5 bases each). The CDR3 consists of 15 residues. Germline values: CDR1 MNHEY, CDR2 SVGAGI. V was clipped by 2 bases and J by 1 base, with 8 bases between them. This CDR3 is CASSYAGRNTGELFF. DNA for the CDR3: TGTGCCAGCAGTTACGCAGGGAGGAACACCGGGGAGCTGTTTTTT.

This chain uses TRBV24-1 with TRBJ1-5; 9 bases fit TRBD1. Per germline, CDR1 KGHDR and CDR2 SFDVKD. J was trimmed by 2 bases and V by 4 bases; bases with no gene match: 8. CDR3 length: 17 residues. In DNA form, the CDR3 reads TGTGCCACCAGTGACGGGACAGGGAGGGTTCGCAATCAGCCCCAGCATTTT. Protein: CATSDGTGRVRNQPQHF.

J is TRBJ2-4 and V is TRBV28, with 9 bases that match TRBD1. This CDR3 comprises 19 residues. V shed 5 bases, J shed 0 bases, and the junction held 14 bases outside the gene matches. CDR1 and CDR2 (germline): MDHEN, SYDVKM. The CDR3 nucleotides read TGTGCCAGCAGTGGAATGGGACAGGGTTTCCTCCTAGCCAAAAACATTCAGTACTTC. Protein product: CASSGMGQGFLLAKNIQYF.

This clonotype was counted a few times. This chain connects TRBV20-1 to TRBJ2-3; 7 bases agree with TRBD1. V lost 0 bases and J lost 3; bases outside the gene matches: 9. The CDR3 covers 16 residues. Germline V lookup: CDR1 DFQATT, CDR2 SNEGSKA (reference sequence). Here the CDR3 DNA reads TGCAGTGCTAGAGATACCGTGACAGGGACGACAGATACGCAGTATTTT. This gives the protein CSARDTVTGTTDTQYF.